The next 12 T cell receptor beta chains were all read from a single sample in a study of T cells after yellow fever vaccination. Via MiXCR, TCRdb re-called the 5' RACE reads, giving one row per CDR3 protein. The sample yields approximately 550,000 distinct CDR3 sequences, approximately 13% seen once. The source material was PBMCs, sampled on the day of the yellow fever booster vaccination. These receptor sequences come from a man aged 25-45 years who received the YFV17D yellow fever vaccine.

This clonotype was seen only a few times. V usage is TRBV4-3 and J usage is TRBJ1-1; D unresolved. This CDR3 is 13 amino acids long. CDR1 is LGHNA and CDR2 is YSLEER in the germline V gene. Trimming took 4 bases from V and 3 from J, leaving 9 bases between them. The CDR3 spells CASSPSSDTEAFF. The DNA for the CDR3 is TGCGCCAGCAGCCCCTCGTCGGACACTGAAGCTTTCTTT.

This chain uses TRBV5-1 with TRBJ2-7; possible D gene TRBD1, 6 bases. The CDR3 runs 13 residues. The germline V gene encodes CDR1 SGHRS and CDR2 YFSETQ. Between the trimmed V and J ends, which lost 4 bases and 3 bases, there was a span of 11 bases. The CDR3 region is CASSQDRFYEQYF. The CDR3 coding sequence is TGCGCCAGCAGCCAAGACAGGTTCTACGAGCAGTACTTC.

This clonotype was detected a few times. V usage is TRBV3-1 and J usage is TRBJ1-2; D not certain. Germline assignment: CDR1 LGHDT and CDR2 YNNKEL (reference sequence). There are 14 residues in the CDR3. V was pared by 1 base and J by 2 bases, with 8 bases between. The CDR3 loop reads CASSQGQENYGYTF. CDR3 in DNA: TGTGCCAGCAGCCAAGGGCAGGAAAACTATGGCTACACCTTC. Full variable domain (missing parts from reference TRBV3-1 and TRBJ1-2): DTAVSQTPKYLVTQMGNDKSIKCEQNLGHDTMYWYKQDSKKFLKIMFSYNNKELIINETVPNRFSPKSPDKAHLNLHINSLELGDSAVYFCASSQGQENYGYTFGSGTRLTVV.

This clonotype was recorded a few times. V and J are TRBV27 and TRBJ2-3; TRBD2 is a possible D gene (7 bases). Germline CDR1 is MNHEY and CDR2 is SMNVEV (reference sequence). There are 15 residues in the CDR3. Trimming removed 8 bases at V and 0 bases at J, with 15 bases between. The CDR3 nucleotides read TGTGCCAGCGGGGGGGGGGCAGGGAGCACAGATACGCAGTATTTT. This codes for CASGGGAGSTDTQYF.

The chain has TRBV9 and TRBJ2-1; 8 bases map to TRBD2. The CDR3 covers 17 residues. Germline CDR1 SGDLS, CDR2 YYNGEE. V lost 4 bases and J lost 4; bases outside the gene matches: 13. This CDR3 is CASSPNLAGGPYNEQFF. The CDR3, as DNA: TGTGCCAGCAGCCCAAACTTGGCGGGAGGACCTTACAATGAGCAGTTCTTC.

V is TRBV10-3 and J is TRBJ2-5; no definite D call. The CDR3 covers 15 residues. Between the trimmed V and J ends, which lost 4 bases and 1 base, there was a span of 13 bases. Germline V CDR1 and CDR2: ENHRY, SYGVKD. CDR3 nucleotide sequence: TGTGCCATCAGTGCGGGCCCAGGAGCCCAAGAGACCCAGTACTTC. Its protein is CAISAGPGAQETQYF.

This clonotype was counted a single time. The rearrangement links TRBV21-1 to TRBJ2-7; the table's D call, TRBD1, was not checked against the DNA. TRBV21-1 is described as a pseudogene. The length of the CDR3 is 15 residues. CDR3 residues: CASSKQATGPYEQYF. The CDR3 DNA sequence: TGTGCCAGCAGCAAACAAGCCACAGGACCTTACGAGCAGTACTTC.

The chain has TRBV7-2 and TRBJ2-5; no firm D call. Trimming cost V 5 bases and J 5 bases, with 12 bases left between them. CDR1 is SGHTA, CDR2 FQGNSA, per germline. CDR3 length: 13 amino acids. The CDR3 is CASSDWPEETQYF. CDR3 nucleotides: TGTGCCAGCAGCGACTGGCCCGAGGAGACCCAGTACTTC.

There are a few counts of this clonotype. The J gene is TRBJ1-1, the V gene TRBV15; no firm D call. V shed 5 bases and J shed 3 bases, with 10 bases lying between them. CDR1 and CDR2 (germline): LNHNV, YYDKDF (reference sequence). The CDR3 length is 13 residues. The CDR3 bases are TGTGCCACCAGCTCCCACCGGGACACTGAAGCTTTCTTT. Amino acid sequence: CATSSHRDTEAFF.

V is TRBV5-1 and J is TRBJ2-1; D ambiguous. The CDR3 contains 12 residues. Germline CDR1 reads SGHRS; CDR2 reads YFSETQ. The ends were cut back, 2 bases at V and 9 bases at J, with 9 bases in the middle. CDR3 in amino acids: CASSLRDREQFF. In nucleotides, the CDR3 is TGCGCCAGCAGCTTAAGGGATCGTGAGCAGTTCTTC.

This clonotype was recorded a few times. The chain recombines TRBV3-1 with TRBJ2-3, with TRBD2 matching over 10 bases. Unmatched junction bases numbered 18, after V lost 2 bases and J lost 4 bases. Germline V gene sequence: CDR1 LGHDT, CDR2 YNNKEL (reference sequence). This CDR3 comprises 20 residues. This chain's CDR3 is CASSQNSRTSGWGPSDTQYF. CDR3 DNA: TGTGCCAGCAGCCAAAATTCCCGGACTAGCGGTTGGGGGCCCTCAGATACGCAGTATTTT.

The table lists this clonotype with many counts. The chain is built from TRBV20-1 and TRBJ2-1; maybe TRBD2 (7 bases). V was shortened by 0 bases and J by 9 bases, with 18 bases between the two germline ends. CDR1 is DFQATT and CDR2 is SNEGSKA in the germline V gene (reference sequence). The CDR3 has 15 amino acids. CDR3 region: CSARDDRTPSGEQFF. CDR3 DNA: TGCAGTGCTAGAGATGACAGGACTCCTAGCGGTGAGCAGTTCTTC.